Included here is one T cell receptor beta chain sequence, with context. The antigen remains unidentified. Per the germline V gene, CDR1 is MGHRA and CDR2 is YSYEKL. Trimming took off 4 bases at V and 4 bases at J, with 11 bases between the two ends. CDR3 length: 14 residues. The data derive from a study of cytomegalovirus exposure and HLA in healthy donors. Study-wide results and limits: In a later analysis, the majority of CMV-associated beta chains seemingly showed HLA restriction. Being productive about 87% or about 30% of the time was typical of most TCR beta V segments in an earlier analysis.

A multiplex PCR was run with 60 Vbeta primers and 13 Jbeta primers. The assay was immunoSEQ multiplex PCR, and TCRdb's table has in-frame clones only and misses some. The sample consists of approximately 220,000 clones, around four fifths of them appearing once. The TCR comes from a boy younger than 10 in good health and CMV-seronegative. The sample was PBMCs. The chain joins TRBV4-1 to TRBJ1-5, with D possibly matching TRBD1 (5 bases). The CDR3 DNA reads TGCGCCAGCAGCCGGGTACAGGTAAATCAGCCCCAGCATTTT. Translated: CASSRVQVNQPQHF.